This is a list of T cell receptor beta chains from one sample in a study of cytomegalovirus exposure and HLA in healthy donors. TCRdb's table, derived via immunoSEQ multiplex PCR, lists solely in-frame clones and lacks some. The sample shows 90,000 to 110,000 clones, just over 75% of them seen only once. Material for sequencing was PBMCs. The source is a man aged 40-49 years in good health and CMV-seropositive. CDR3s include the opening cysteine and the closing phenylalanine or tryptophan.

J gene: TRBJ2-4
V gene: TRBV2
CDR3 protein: CASSPGQGGENIQYF

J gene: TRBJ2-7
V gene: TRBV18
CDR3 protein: CASSYLIAGESEQYF

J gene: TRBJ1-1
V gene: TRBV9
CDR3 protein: CASSVAWRSEAFF

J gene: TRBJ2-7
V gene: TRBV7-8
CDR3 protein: CASSLATTSHEQYF

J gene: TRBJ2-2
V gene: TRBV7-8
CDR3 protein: CASSLIGGQGTGELFF

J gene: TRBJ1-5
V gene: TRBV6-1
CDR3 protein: CASSEGQGRQPQHF

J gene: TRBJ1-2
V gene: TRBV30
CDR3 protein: CAWSDRRDYGYTF

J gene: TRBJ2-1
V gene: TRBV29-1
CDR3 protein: CSSRDRDNNEQFF

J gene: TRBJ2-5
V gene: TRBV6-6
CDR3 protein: CASKGAGETQYF

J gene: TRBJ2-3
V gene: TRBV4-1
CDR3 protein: CASSVPNLAGGGPTDTQYF

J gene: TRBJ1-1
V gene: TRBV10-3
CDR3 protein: CATVGRLANTEAFF

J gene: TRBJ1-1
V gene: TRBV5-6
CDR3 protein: CASSHLTGGKGNTEAFF

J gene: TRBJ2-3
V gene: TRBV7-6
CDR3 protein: CASSSGTHGDTQYF

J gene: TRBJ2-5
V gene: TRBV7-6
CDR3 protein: CASSRSSLAQETQYF

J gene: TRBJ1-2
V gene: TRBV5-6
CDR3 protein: CASSATYGYTF

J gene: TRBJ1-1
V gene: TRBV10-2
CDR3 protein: CASGRQGNTETFF